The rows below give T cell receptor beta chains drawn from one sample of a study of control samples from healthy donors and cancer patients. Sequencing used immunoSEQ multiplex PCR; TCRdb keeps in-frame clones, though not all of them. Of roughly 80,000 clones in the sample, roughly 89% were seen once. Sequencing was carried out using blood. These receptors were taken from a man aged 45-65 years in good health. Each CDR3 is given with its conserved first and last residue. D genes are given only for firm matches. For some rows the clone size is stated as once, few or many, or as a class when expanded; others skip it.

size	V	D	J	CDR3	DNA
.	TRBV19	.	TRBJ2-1	CASSIGIGGYNEQFF	TGTGCCAGTAGTATTGGAATAGGGGGCTACAATGAGCAGTTCTTC
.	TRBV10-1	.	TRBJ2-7	CASSESDYEQYF	TGCGCCAGCAGTGAGTCGGACTACGAGCAGTACTTC
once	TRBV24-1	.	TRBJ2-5	CATSDLNPGPEQETQYF	TGTGCCACCAGTGATTTGAATCCCGGGCCTGAACAAGAGACCCAGTACTTC
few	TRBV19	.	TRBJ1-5	CASSAESNQPQHF	TGTGCCAGTAGTGCCGAAAGCAATCAGCCCCAGCATTTT
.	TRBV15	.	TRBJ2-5	CATSRDQGSQETQYF	TGTGCCACCAGCAGAGATCAAGGGTCCCAAGAGACCCAGTACTTC
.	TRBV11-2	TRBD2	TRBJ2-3	CASSVGASGRTDTQYF	TGTGCCAGCAGCGTAGGGGCTAGCGGACGCACAGATACGCAGTATTTT
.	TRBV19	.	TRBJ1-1	CASSIDDGAEAFF	TGTGCCAGTAGTATAGACGATGGAGCTGAAGCTTTCTTT
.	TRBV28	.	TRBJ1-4	CASSLYDQIGEKLFF	TGTGCCAGCAGTTTATACGACCAAATTGGGGAAAAACTGTTTTTT
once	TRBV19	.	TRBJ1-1	CASSPPYYMNTEAFF	TGTGCCAGTAGCCCCCCTTACTATATGAACACTGAAGCTTTCTTT
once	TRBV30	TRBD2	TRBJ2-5	CAWSKGLARTQETQYF	TGTGCCTGGAGTAAGGGACTAGCGAGGACACAAGAGACCCAGTACTTC
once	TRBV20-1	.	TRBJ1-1	CSASEGEGEAFF	TGCAGTGCTAGTGAGGGGGAAGGTGAAGCTTTCTTT
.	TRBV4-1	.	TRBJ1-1	CASSHPTAQNTEAFF	TGCGCCAGCAGCCACCCTACGGCCCAGAACACTGAAGCTTTCTTT
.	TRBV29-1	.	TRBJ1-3	CSVGGGLSGNTIYF	TGCAGCGTTGGCGGGGGCCTCTCTGGAAACACCATATATTTT
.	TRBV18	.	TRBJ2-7	CASSPASATYEQYF	TGTGCCAGCTCACCAGCTTCGGCAACCTACGAGCAGTACTTC
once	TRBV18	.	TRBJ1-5	CASSPIRGPDQPQHF	TGTGCCAGCTCACCAATCCGAGGGCCTGATCAGCCCCAGCATTTT
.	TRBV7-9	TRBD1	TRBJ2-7	CASSSSLTDRGVRPYEQYF	TGTGCCAGCAGCTCCTCATTAACCGACAGGGGAGTCAGGCCCTACGAGCAGTACTTC
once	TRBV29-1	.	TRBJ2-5	CSVEGGWGNYQETQYF	TGCAGCGTTGAAGGAGGATGGGGAAATTACCAAGAGACCCAGTACTTC
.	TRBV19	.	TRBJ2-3	CASSGTRGDTQYF	TGTGCCAGTAGTGGGACCCGGGGAGATACGCAGTATTTT
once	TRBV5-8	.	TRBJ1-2	CASSLGNRFFGYTF	TGTGCCAGCAGCTTGGGTAATAGATTCTTTGGCTACACCTTC
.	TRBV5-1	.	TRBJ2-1	CASSLHNEQFF	TGCGCCAGCAGCCTACACAATGAGCAGTTCTTC
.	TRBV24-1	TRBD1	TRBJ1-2	CATMIGRELGTGYGYTF	TGTGCCACCATGATTGGGAGGGAGCTGGGGACAGGGTATGGCTACACCTTC
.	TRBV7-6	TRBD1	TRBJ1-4	CASSPRQGIRSEKLFF	TGTGCCAGCAGCCCAAGACAGGGGATTAGGAGTGAAAAACTGTTTTTT
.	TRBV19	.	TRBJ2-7	CASSTNSYEQYF	TGTGCCAGTAGTACTAACAGTTACGAGCAGTACTTC
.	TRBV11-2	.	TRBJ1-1	CASSPWLGILMNTEAFF	TGTGCCAGCAGCCCCTGGTTGGGAATTCTCATGAACACTGAAGCTTTCTTT
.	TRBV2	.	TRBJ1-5	CASSGGLTNQPQHF	TGTGCCAGCAGTGGGGGGTTGACCAATCAGCCCCAGCATTTT
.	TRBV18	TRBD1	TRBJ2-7	CASSPGTGKEQYF	TGTGCCAGCTCACCAGGGACAGGGAAGGAGCAGTACTTC
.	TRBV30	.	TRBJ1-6	CAYEKYSGGGSPLHF	TGTGCCTATGAGAAGTATTCCGGGGGGGGGTCACCCCTCCACTTT
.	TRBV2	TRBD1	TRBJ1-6	CASSGDRVSPLHF	TGTGCCAGCAGTGGGGACAGGGTTTCACCCCTCCACTTT
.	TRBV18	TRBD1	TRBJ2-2	CASSPRDRPPDTGELFF	TGTGCCAGCTCACCCCGGGACAGGCCTCCGGACACCGGGGAGCTGTTTTTT
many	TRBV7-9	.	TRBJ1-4	CASSPGTYATNEKLFF	TGTGCCAGCAGCCCGGGGACCTATGCAACTAATGAAAAACTGTTTTTT
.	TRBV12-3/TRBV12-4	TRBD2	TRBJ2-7	CASLLAGGHEQYF	TGTGCCAGTTTACTAGCGGGGGGGCACGAGCAGTACTTC
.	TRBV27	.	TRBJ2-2	CASSSPADSPNTGELFF	TGTGCCAGCAGTTCCCCCGCGGACAGTCCGAACACCGGGGAGCTGTTTTTT
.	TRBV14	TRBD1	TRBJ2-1	CASSQGQGAYNEQFF	TGTGCCAGCAGCCAAGGACAGGGGGCCTACAATGAGCAGTTCTTC
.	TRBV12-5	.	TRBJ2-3	CASGLVRERGTDTQYF	TGTGCTAGTGGTTTGGTAAGAGAGCGAGGCACAGATACGCAGTATTTT
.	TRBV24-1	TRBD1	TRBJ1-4	CATSDSGQGASNEKLFF	TGTGCCACCAGTGACTCGGGACAGGGGGCTTCAAATGAAAAACTGTTTTTT
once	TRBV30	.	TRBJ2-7	CAWSGRAYEQYF	TGTGCCTGGAGTGGCAGAGCCTACGAGCAGTACTTC
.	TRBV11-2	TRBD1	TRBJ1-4	CASSLGSTGNGEKLFF	TGTGCCAGCAGCTTAGGATCGACAGGGAATGGTGAAAAACTGTTTTTT
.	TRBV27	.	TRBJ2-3	CASSLGAWGTDTQYF	TGTGCCAGCAGTTTGGGGGCGTGGGGCACAGATACGCAGTATTTT
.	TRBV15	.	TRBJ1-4	CATRHEGLREKLFF	TGTGCCACCAGGCACGAAGGGCTTAGGGAAAAACTGTTTTTT
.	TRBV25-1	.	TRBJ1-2	CASSDDNGYTF	TGTGCCAGCAGTGACGACAATGGCTACACCTTC
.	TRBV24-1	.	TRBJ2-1	CATSDFGDNEQFF	TGTGCCACCAGTGATTTTGGCGACAATGAGCAGTTCTTC
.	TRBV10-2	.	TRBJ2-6	CASMGTAGLGANVLTF	TGCGCCAGCATGGGTACAGCAGGGCTTGGGGCCAACGTCCTGACTTTC
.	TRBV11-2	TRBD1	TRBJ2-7	CASKKGQSYEQYF	TGTGCCAGCAAGAAGGGACAGTCCTACGAGCAGTACTTC
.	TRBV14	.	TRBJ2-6	CASSQDPGSGANVLTF	TGTGCCAGCAGCCAAGATCCGGGTTCCGGGGCCAACGTCCTGACTTTC
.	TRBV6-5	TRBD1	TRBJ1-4	CASGGQTNEKLFF	TGTGCCAGCGGGGGACAGACTAATGAAAAACTGTTTTTT
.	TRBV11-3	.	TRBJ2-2	CASSRETGELFF	TGTGCCAGCAGTCGAGAGACCGGGGAGCTGTTTTTT
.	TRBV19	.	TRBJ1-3	CASSQLSSGNTIYF	TGTGCCAGTAGTCAGCTTTCCAGTGGAAACACCATATATTTT
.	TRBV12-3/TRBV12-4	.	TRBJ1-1	CASSSRAGTEAFF	TGTGCCAGCAGTTCCCGGGCCGGGACTGAAGCTTTCTTT
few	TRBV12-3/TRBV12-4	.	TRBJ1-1	CASSRVGGTEAFF	TGTGCCAGCAGCCGAGTGGGGGGCACTGAAGCTTTCTTT
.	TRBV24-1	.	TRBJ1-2	CATSGQADGYTF	TGTGCCACCAGTGGACAGGCGGATGGCTACACCTTC
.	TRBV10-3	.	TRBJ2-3	CAISADSLNTDTQYF	TGTGCCATCAGTGCCGACAGCCTTAACACAGATACGCAGTATTTT
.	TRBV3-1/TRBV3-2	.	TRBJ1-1	CASSPSDVGNTEAFF	TGTGCCAGCAGCCCCTCGGATGTCGGGAACACTGAAGCTTTCTTT
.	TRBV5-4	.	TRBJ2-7	CASSQDTNSYEQYF	TGTGCCAGCAGTCAAGACACAAACTCCTACGAGCAGTACTTC
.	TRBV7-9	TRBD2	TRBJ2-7	CASSSPGGNEQYF	TGTGCCAGCAGCTCCCCGGGGGGAAACGAGCAGTACTTC